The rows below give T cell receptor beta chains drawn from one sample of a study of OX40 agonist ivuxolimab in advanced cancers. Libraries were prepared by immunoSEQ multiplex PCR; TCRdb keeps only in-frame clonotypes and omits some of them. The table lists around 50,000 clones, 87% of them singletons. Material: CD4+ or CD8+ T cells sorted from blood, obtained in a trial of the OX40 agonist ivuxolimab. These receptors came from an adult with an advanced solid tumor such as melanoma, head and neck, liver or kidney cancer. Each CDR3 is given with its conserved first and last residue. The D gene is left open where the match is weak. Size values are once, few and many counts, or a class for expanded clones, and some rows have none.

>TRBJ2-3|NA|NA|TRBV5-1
TGCGCCAGCATGCTAGTAGATACGCAGTATTTT
CASMLVDTQYF
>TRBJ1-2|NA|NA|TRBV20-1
TGCAGTGCAGAACTGGGAGGCTACACCTTC
CSAELGGYTF
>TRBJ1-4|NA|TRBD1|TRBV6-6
TGTGCCACCAAGACAGGGAGAAATGAAAAACTGTTTTTT
CATKTGRNEKLFF
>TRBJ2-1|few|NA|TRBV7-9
TGTGCCAGCAGCTTAGTACAGGGTGGTGAGCAGTTCTTC
CASSLVQGGEQFF
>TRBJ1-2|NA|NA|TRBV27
TGTGCCAGCAGGCGTAACGTATTAGCTAACTATGGCTACACCTTC
CASRRNVLANYGYTF
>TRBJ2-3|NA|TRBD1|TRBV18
TGTGCCAGCTCACTACAGGGGGCGCGCGGCACAGATACGCAGTATTTT
CASSLQGARGTDTQYF
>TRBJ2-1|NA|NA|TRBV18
TGTGCCAGCTCACCAGCGGGTAATGAGCAGTTCTTC
CASSPAGNEQFF
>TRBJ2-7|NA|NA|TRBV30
TGTGCCTGGAGTCGGACCTACGAGCAGTACTTC
CAWSRTYEQYF
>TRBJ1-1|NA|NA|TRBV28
TGTGCCAGCAGTTTAGGAGGGCCGAACACTGAAGCTTTCTTT
CASSLGGPNTEAFF
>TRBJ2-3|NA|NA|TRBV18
TGTGCCAGCTCACCACCGAGGCCTAGCACAGATACGCAGTATTTT
CASSPPRPSTDTQYF
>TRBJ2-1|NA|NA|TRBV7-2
TGTGCCACCACGACGGGTAATGAGCAGTTCTTC
CATTTGNEQFF
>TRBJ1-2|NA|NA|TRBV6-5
TGTGCCAGCAGTTACTCACGCAGGGGCAACTATGGCTACACCTTC
CASSYSRRGNYGYTF
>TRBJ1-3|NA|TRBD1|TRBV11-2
TGTGCCAGCGGACGGGACAGGGAGACCACCATATATTTT
CASGRDRETTIYF
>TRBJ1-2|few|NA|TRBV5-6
TGTGCCAGCAGCTTGTTTGGCAGGGGAGCTAACTATGGCTACACCTTC
CASSLFGRGANYGYTF
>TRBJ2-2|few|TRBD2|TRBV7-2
TGTGCCAGCAGCCCCGAGATAGCGGGACCAATAAACACCGGGGAGCTGTTTTTT
CASSPEIAGPINTGELFF
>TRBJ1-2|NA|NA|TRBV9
TGTGCCAGCAGCGTTCGGATAAACTATGGCTACACCTTC
CASSVRINYGYTF
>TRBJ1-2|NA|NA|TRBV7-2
TGTGCCAGCAGCTTAGGCCCCGGCATGGAAGCTAACTATGGCTACACCTTC
CASSLGPGMEANYGYTF
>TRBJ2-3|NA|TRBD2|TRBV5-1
TGCGCCAGCAGCTTGGGGGGACTAGCGGGAGGTTCCACAGATACGCAGTATTTT
CASSLGGLAGGSTDTQYF